The entry below gives a single T cell receptor beta chain sequence along with its context. The sample belongs to a study of cytomegalovirus exposure and HLA in healthy donors. This PCR relied on a set of 60 Vbeta primers and 13 Jbeta primers. TCRdb's table, derived via immunoSEQ multiplex PCR, lists solely in-frame clones and lacks some. The repertoire includes around 260,000 clones, roughly 80% of them detected once, and roughly 0.31% sits in the top ten. CDR1 and CDR2 from the germline V gene are SGHTA and FQGTGA. The CDR3 totals 13 residues. Trimming removed 3 bases at V and 6 bases at J, with 11 bases between.

This sequence was found in a girl aged 2 to 10 in good health and CMV-seronegative. This chain joins TRBV7-3 and TRBJ1-1; D is undetermined. Specimen: PBMCs. The CDR3 bases are TGTGCCAGCAGCTTTTCAGTCGGGTCTGAAGCTTTCTTT. It specifies CASSFSVGSEAFF.